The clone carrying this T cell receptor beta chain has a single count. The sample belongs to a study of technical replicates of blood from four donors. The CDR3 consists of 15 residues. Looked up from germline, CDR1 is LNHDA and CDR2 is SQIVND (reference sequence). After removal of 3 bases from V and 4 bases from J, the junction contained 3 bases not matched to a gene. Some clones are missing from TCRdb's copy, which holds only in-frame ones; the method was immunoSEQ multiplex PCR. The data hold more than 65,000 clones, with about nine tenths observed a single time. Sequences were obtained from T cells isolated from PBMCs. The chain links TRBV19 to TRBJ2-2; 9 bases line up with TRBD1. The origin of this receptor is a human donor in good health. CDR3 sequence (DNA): TGTGCCAGTAGTATGTTGGACAGGGGCACCGGGGAGCTGTTTTTT. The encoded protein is CASSMLDRGTGELFF.